Included here is one TCR beta chain sequence, with context. This entry is derived from a study of blood T cell repertoires in COVID-19. The wider study: The cDNA or gDNA used as material had been derived from T cells, B-cell-depleted T cells, or PBMCs.

TCRdb's copy holds only in-frame clones and misses some; the assay was immunoSEQ multiplex PCR. This table has 75,000 to 85,000 clones, approximately 88% appearing once. This CDR3 spans 12 amino acids. V shed 0 bases and J shed 4 bases, with 3 bases lying between them. Germline V gene lookup returns CDR1 LGHNA and CDR2 YSLEER. The specimen sequenced was peripheral blood. The gene calls are TRBV4-3 and TRBJ1-2; no clear D. This TCR was sampled from a man over 45 with active COVID-19. This chain's CDR3 is CASSQEAYGYTF. The CDR3 coding sequence is TGCGCCAGCAGCCAAGAAGCCTATGGCTACACCTTC.